These 18 T cell receptor beta chains share one sample of origin, sequenced in a study of blood T cells in healthy people across ages. A second PCR of roughly 7 to 11 cycles used a sample-barcoded 5' primer and a J-beta primer mix. MiXCR was run by TCRdb on the 5' RACE reads, yielding one entry per CDR3 protein. The data contain hundreds of thousands of distinct CDR3 sequences, around 42% of them singletons. The sample comprised blood. These receptors all stem from a man in his sixties in good health.

For this clonotype: One base away lies a much larger clone, so this may be a sequencing read error. The V gene is TRBV20-1, the J gene TRBJ2-7; 7 bases agree with TRBD1. The CDR3 runs to 13 residues. Germline V gene data show CDR1 as DFQATT and CDR2 as SNEGSKA (reference sequence). Germline trimming cut 5 bases from V and 10 bases from J; bases unmatched to any gene: 14. This chain's CDR3 is CSAPGQWSEAQYF. CDR3 DNA: TGCAGTGCTCCGGGACAGTGGTCGGAGGCCCAGTACTTC.

The chain carries TRBV20-1 and TRBJ1-1; possible D gene TRBD1, 6 bases. Germline assignment: CDR1 DFQATT and CDR2 SNEGSKA (reference sequence). Trimming took off 2 bases at V and 1 base at J, with 14 bases between the two ends. The CDR3 contains 15 residues. This CDR3 is CSARPPTGPNTEAFF. CDR3 sequence (DNA): TGCAGTGCTAGACCACCGACAGGCCCGAACACTGAAGCTTTCTTT.

This clonotype has a handful of counts. This chain uses TRBV6-6 with TRBJ1-1; D not resolved. Trimming removed 2 bases from V and 6 bases from J, with 7 bases in between. The CDR3 has 12 residues. The germline V gene has CDR1 MNHNY and CDR2 SVGAGI (reference sequence). The CDR3 is CASSYGPAEAFF. The CDR3 coding sequence is TGTGCCAGCAGTTACGGGCCGGCTGAAGCTTTCTTT.

In the case of this clonotype: The junction departs from the called germline gene at one end, perhaps through a read error. The rearrangement uses TRBV27 and TRBJ1-6; TRBD1 agrees at 12 bases. Per germline, CDR1 MNHEY and CDR2 SMNVEV (reference sequence). The CDR3 is made up of 18 amino acids. This CDR3 reads CVSSLRGTGGVYNSPLHF. CDR3 DNA: TGTGTCAGCAGTTTAAGGGGGACAGGGGGCGTCTATAATTCACCCCTCCACTTT.

The rearrangement links TRBV2 to TRBJ2-3; TRBD2 matches 13 bases. V was pared by 1 base and J by 3 bases, with 1 base of the junction left unmatched. The CDR3 runs to 16 residues. Looked up from germline, CDR1 is SNHLY and CDR2 is FYNNEI. The CDR3 bases are TGTGCCAGCAGTGAAGGACTAGCGGGGGGAACAGATACGCAGTATTTT. Translation: CASSEGLAGGTDTQYF. Full variable domain (outside the CDR3, taken from reference TRBV2 and TRBJ2-3): EPEVTQTPSHQVTQMGQEVILRCVPISNHLYFYWYRQILGQKVEFLVSFYNNEISEKSEIFDDQFSVERPDGSNFTLKIRSTKLEDSAMYFCASSEGLAGGTDTQYFGPGTRLTVL.

The chain couples TRBV20-1 to TRBJ1-1, with 8 nucleotides matching TRBD1. V trimming: 5 bases; J trimming: 1 base; junction bases outside the gene matches: 6. The CDR3 runs to 14 residues. CDR1 is DFQATT, CDR2 SNEGSKA, per germline (reference sequence). Here the CDR3 reads CSAVRDRRNTEAFF. The CDR3 DNA sequence: TGCAGTGCTGTCCGGGACAGGAGGAACACTGAAGCTTTCTTT.

This clonotype was seen a handful of times. This chain joins TRBV27 and TRBJ1-2, with 9 bases that match TRBD1. Germline V lookup: CDR1 MNHEY, CDR2 SMNVEV (reference sequence). The V segment lost 4 bases and the J segment 9 bases; nucleotides outside the gene matches: 12. The CDR3 loop spans 15 amino acids. CDR3 sequence: CASSSQTGGYSRYTF. The CDR3 DNA follows: TGTGCCAGCAGTTCACAGACAGGGGGGTACAGTCGCTACACCTTC.

The chain is built from TRBV6-1 and TRBJ2-1; D not certain. Trimming shortened V by 7 bases and J by 1 base, and 23 bases separated the two germline ends. Germline V CDR1 and CDR2: MNHNS, SASEGT. The CDR3 runs to 18 residues. CDR3 protein: CASKTFESTDSSYNEQFF. Written as DNA, the CDR3 is TGTGCCAGCAAAACATTCGAATCGACTGACTCGTCCTACAATGAGCAGTTCTTC.

The CDR3, as DNA: TGTGCCAGCAGTGAAGTCCCCGACAGGCGGAGAGAGACCCAGTACTTC. Protein sequence: CASSEVPDRRRETQYF. The chain uses TRBV6-1 and TRBJ2-5, with TRBD1 as a possible D gene (6 bases). V lost 1 base and J 4 bases, leaving 16 bases between the germline ends. CDR3 size: 16 residues. CDR1 and CDR2 from the germline V gene are MNHNS and SASEGT.

This clonotype has more than one count but fewer than ten. Written as DNA, the CDR3 is TGTGCCAGCAGTGAATGGAGGGGATTGAACTATGGCTACACCTTC. It encodes CASSEWRGLNYGYTF. The chain combines TRBV25-1 with TRBJ1-2; tentatively, D is TRBD1 (5 bases). The V end was cut by 1 base, the J end by 2 bases, with 11 bases between. This CDR3 contains 15 residues. Germline V gene lookup returns CDR1 MGHDK and CDR2 SYGVNS.

This clonotype was seen a few times. This chain connects TRBV5-1 to TRBJ1-1; a possible D gene is TRBD1 (5 bases). This CDR3 is 18 amino acids long. Trimming took off 4 bases at V and 3 bases at J, with 25 bases between the two ends. CDR1 is SGHRS and CDR2 is YFSETQ in the germline V gene. This CDR3 reads CASSPAGRTLRGDTEAFF. The CDR3 nucleotides are TGCGCCAGCAGCCCTGCGGGACGCACCCTACGTGGAGACACTGAAGCTTTCTTT.

This clonotype was seen only a few times. The chain links TRBV20-1 to TRBJ2-3; possibly TRBD2 for D (6 bases). The CDR3 has 16 residues. Trimming removed 0 bases from V and 0 bases from J, with 13 bases in between. The germline V gene has CDR1 DFQATT and CDR2 SNEGSKA (reference sequence). CDR3 bases: TGCAGTGCTAGAGACTCCTTAGCGGATAGCACAGATACGCAGTATTTT. It codes for CSARDSLADSTDTQYF.

This clonotype was detected only a few times. This chain joins TRBV12-3 or TRBV12-4 and TRBJ2-1, with D unresolved. The V end was cut by 2 bases, the J end by 2 bases, with 16 bases between. The CDR3 sequence is 17 residues long. The CDR3 sequence is CASSLSGVRITYNEQFF. In DNA form, the CDR3 reads TGTGCCAGCAGTTTAAGTGGGGTCCGAATAACCTACAATGAGCAGTTCTTC.

This clonotype was counted a few times. CDR3: CASSSSGGAKNEQFF. In DNA, the CDR3 is TGTGCCAGCAGCTCTAGCGGGGGGGCCAAGAATGAGCAGTTCTTC. The J gene is TRBJ2-1, the V gene TRBV7-9; 12 bases line up with TRBD2. The V gene end was trimmed by 4 bases and the J gene end by 7 bases; junction bases not matched to a gene: 5. The germline V gene encodes CDR1 SEHNR and CDR2 FQNEAQ (reference sequence). There are 15 residues in the CDR3.

This clonotype appeared once. This sequence joins TRBV25-1 and TRBJ1-5; D is unresolved. CDR1 is MGHDK and CDR2 is SYGVNS in the germline V gene. This CDR3 comprises 14 residues. Trimming removed 3 bases from V and 2 bases from J, with 8 bases in between. The CDR3 loop is CASSEPERNQPQHF. CDR3 nucleotide sequence: TGTGCCAGCAGTGAGCCGGAGCGCAATCAGCCCCAGCATTTT. The whole variable domain, filled in from reference TRBV25-1 and TRBJ1-5, reads EADIYQTPRYLVIGTGKKITLECSQTMGHDKMYWYQQDPGMELHLIHYSYGVNSTEKGDLSSESTVSRIRTEHFPLTLESARPSHTSQYLCASSEPERNQPQHFGDGTRLSIL.

This clonotype was found many times. The chain carries TRBV6-5 and TRBJ2-7, with unresolved D. V shed 5 bases and J shed 2 bases, with 7 bases lying between them. The germline gives CDR1 MNHEY, CDR2 SVGAGI. CDR3 length: 12 amino acids. The CDR3 is CASSTHTYEQYF. The DNA of the CDR3 is TGTGCCAGCAGTACCCACACCTACGAGCAGTACTTC.

This chain uses TRBV6-6 with TRBJ2-3; 7 positions match TRBD1. This CDR3 has 16 residues. In germline, CDR1 is MNHNY, CDR2 SVGAGI (reference sequence). V lost 2 bases, J lost 0 bases, and 5 bases stayed unmatched. CDR3 region: CASSYLRGRSTDTQYF. CDR3 coding DNA: TGTGCCAGCAGTTACCTTAGGGGGCGTAGCACAGATACGCAGTATTTT.

In DNA form, the CDR3 reads TGTGCCAGCAGCTTTGGGGACAGGGGCACAGATACGCAGTATTTT. It specifies CASSFGDRGTDTQYF. The rearrangement uses TRBV3-1 and TRBJ2-3; TRBD1 agrees at 9 bases. The trim removed 5 bases at V and 1 base at J, leaving 4 bases unmatched. The CDR3 covers 15 residues. Germline CDR1 reads LGHDT; CDR2 reads YNNKEL (reference sequence).